This TCR beta chain is from a study of T-cell reconstitution after alpha-beta-depleted transplantation in children (dated by TCRdb to about 2016). Notes on the research overall: T-cell immune reconstitution after TCRalphabeta/CD19-depleted allogeneic hematopoietic cell transplantation in children was quantitatively tracked in the study by means of TCR repertoire profiling.

With regard to this clonotype: Its target antigen remains unknown. No base-level quality is on record; no much larger clone is a single base apart.

Libraries were constructed by PCR. The listed sequencing device is Illumina HiSeq 2500. Molecular barcoding was employed in the preparation of TCR libraries, with unique molecular identifiers being used to normalize TCRbeta repertoire quantification. TCRdb handled the public reads itself, with Q25 trimming in fastp and clone calling in MiXCR, and kept productive beta chains. Rows merge per CDR3 protein into single entries with the most common DNA and genes. The sample table records about 250,000 distinct CDR3 sequences; roughly a quarter of these occur just once. The ten top clones hold about 4.8% of the sample. Including the terminal cysteine and phenylalanine, the CDR3 comprises 11 residues. The DNA shown is the 33-base CDR3, in frame from base 1. CDR1 and CDR2, looked up from the germline V gene (reference sequence), are DFQATT and SNEGSKA. A distance of 6 bases separates the germline ends of V and J, which lose 6 bases and 3 bases respectively.

In the paper's terms, the treatment or condition label means: allogeneic hematopoietic cell transplantation with graft depleted of TCRalphabeta T cells and CD19 B cells. TCRalphabeta/CD19-depleted allogeneic hematopoietic cell grafts were given to the transplant recipients, all of whom were children. What the research found in general, with its limitations: Over the following months the frequencies of hyperexpanded clones went down, and after one year T-cell counts and TCRbeta diversity were mostly credited to newly produced T cells. In some patients, high TCRbeta diversity at day 60 was attributed to recipient T cells and intrathymic progenitors that had survived conditioning. The apparently early recovery of alphabetaT-cell counts about two months after transplant reportedly depended on only several hundred rapidly expanded clones that came from non-depleted graft cells.

Rearrangement joined TRBV20-1 to TRBJ2-1, with an unclear D gene assignment. This TCR derives from a female patient aged 2 to 10 who had a stem cell transplant for congenital amegakaryocytic thrombocytopenia, so the T cells may come from the graft donor. The sequencing here drew on PBMCs, mostly from graft donor cells, taken 360 days after TCRalphabeta/CD19-depleted stem cell transplant. CDR3 region: CSAGHYNEQFF. The sequence in DNA is TGCAGTGCGGGTCACTACAATGAGCAGTTCTTC.